The clone carrying this T cell receptor (beta chain) has at least ten counts. Its antigen remains unidentified. This specimen comes from a study of T cells in Graves' hyperthyroidism and ophthalmopathy. Study outcomes and limitations: The authors' 13 V-J model separated ophthalmopathy from stable hyperthyroidism.

The germline V gene has CDR1 MDHEN and CDR2 SYDVKM. The CDR3 spans 14 residues. V shed 5 bases and J 4 bases; nucleotides not matched to a gene: 7. The source material, RNA transcripts, was used to amplify TCR beta CDR3 regions. A first-round RT-PCR of the TCR CDR3 used the HTBI primer set. TCRdb used MiXCR to reprocess the multiplex PCR reads, holding one entry per CDR3 protein. The sample shows about 740,000 distinct CDR3 sequences, 14% of them seen only once. Exclusion followed for patients with uncontrolled infection, other autoimmune disease, pregnancy or lactation. The sample consisted of blood. This chain connects TRBV28 to TRBJ2-7, with 8 bases lining up with TRBD2. This TCR derives from a woman under 30 with Graves' hyperthyroidism. CDR3 coding DNA: TGTGCCAGCAGTGTGAGCGGGAGTACTTACGAGCAGTACTTC. This encodes CASSVSGSTYEQYF.